This is a list of T cell receptor beta chains from one sample in a study of blood T cells in healthy people across ages. TCRdb independently ran MiXCR on the 5' RACE reads; one entry per CDR3 protein. The data contain approximately 800,000 distinct CDR3 sequences, around 25% of them singletons. The data also belong to a second study, concerning T cells of mothers and their children.

Sequenced input: blood. These receptor sequences come from a boy younger than 18 in good health. The CDR3 runs from the conserved cysteine through the conserved F or W. D genes are given only for firm matches. Clone size appears in some rows only: once, few, many, or a class for an expanded clone.

d_gene	v_gene	j_gene	abundance	CDR3aa	CDR3nt
TRBD2	TRBV5-5	TRBJ2-7	many	CASSLAAGGYEQYF	TGTGCCAGCAGCTTGGCGGCGGGGGGCTACGAGCAGTACTTC
NA	TRBV20-1	TRBJ2-1	NA	CSASEGWDEQFF	TGCAGTGCTTCGGAGGGGTGGGATGAGCAGTTCTTC
NA	TRBV12-3/TRBV12-4	TRBJ2-5	NA	CASSTMDSEWSETQYF	TGTGCCAGCAGCACCATGGACAGCGAGTGGTCAGAGACCCAGTACTTC
NA	TRBV4-1	TRBJ2-3	NA	CASSQAYRGDPHTDTQYF	TGCGCCAGCAGCCAAGCCTACCGAGGGGACCCCCACACAGATACGCAGTATTTT
TRBD2	TRBV7-9	TRBJ2-4	once	CASSLEAGGEVGKNIQYF	TGTGCCAGCAGCTTAGAAGCGGGGGGTGAAGTTGGCAAAAACATTCAGTACTTC
TRBD1	TRBV7-2	TRBJ2-3	few	CASSPDRGADTQYF	TGTGCCAGCAGTCCGGACAGGGGCGCAGATACGCAGTATTTT
TRBD1	TRBV9	TRBJ1-4	NA	CASSEGQVNEKLFF	TGTGCCAGCAGCGAGGGACAGGTAAATGAAAAACTGTTTTTT
TRBD1	TRBV11-2	TRBJ2-5	NA	CASIPDREETQYF	TGTGCCAGCATCCCGGACAGGGAGGAGACCCAGTACTTC
NA	TRBV5-1	TRBJ2-7	NA	CASSPQREASYEQYF	TGCGCCAGCAGCCCCCAAAGGGAAGCCTCCTACGAGCAGTACTTC
NA	TRBV29-1	TRBJ2-1	NA	CSVVSALGEQFF	TGCAGCGTTGTCTCAGCGCTTGGTGAGCAGTTCTTC
NA	TRBV7-8	TRBJ2-1	NA	CASSLRLHEQFF	TGTGCCAGCAGCTTAAGACTACATGAGCAGTTCTTC
NA	TRBV29-1	TRBJ1-4	NA	CSVVGLEGEKLFF	TGCAGCGTTGTTGGCTTGGAGGGTGAAAAACTGTTTTTT
NA	TRBV4-3	TRBJ2-1	NA	CASSQDRDRRNEQFF	TGCGCCAGCAGCCAAGATCGCGACAGGAGGAATGAGCAGTTCTTC
NA	TRBV6-1	TRBJ2-3	NA	CASSAYRGGSTDTQYF	TGTGCCAGCAGTGCCTACAGGGGGGGGTCGACAGATACGCAGTATTTT
NA	TRBV4-3	TRBJ2-7	once	CASSLWERYEQYF	TGCGCCAGCAGCCTCTGGGAGCGTTACGAGCAGTACTTC
TRBD2	TRBV6-2/TRBV6-3	TRBJ2-1	NA	CASSHAGGTWYEQFF	TGTGCCAGCAGTCACGCCGGGGGGACCTGGTATGAGCAGTTCTTC
NA	TRBV11-2	TRBJ2-5	few	CASSFITREETQYF	TGTGCCAGCAGCTTTATCACCAGGGAAGAGACCCAGTACTTC
NA	TRBV5-1	TRBJ1-2	few	CASSEPPGTLYGYTF	TGCGCCAGCAGCGAGCCACCCGGGACACTCTACGGCTACACCTTC
NA	TRBV7-3	TRBJ2-3	few	CASSQGGATDTQYF	TGTGCCAGCAGCCAAGGGGGGGCCACAGATACGCAGTATTTT
NA	TRBV7-2	TRBJ2-7	NA	CASSASGEVYEQYF	TGTGCCAGCAGCGCGTCGGGGGAGGTGTACGAGCAGTACTTC
TRBD2	TRBV20-1	TRBJ2-4	NA	CSARQRESANIQYF	TGCAGTGCTAGGCAGCGGGAGTCCGCAAACATTCAGTACTTC
NA	TRBV10-3	TRBJ1-2	NA	CAISSGRNYGYTF	TGTGCCATCAGCTCGGGGAGAAACTATGGCTACACCTTC
TRBD2	TRBV6-5	TRBJ2-1	NA	CASRFRGGSGNEQFF	TGTGCCAGCAGGTTTCGGGGGGGCTCGGGTAATGAGCAGTTCTTC
NA	TRBV5-1	TRBJ1-2	NA	CASSLHGGLYGYTF	TGCGCCAGCAGCTTGCATGGGGGGCTCTATGGCTACACCTTC